The clone carrying this T cell receptor (beta chain) has more than one count but fewer than ten. Germline V gene sequence: CDR1 SGHRS, CDR2 YFSETQ. The CDR3 extends over 14 amino acids. V was clipped by 2 bases and J by 4 bases, with 12 bases between them. These data belong to a study of T-cell memory formation after mild COVID-19. In TCRdb, the 5' RACE reads were re-called with MiXCR into one record per CDR3 protein. The sample shows 40,000 to 60,000 distinct CDR3 sequences, 9.3% of them seen only once. The source is an adult woman who had mild COVID-19 (a few samples of this study predate the infection). Cell type and time point are not known. Input material: PBMCs or a T cell subset sorted from them (not recorded which). The chain has TRBV5-1 and TRBJ1-2; the D gene is possibly TRBD1 (5 bases). The CDR3 protein is CASSLELRGYGYTF. CDR3 coding DNA: TGCGCCAGCAGCTTAGAGCTTAGGGGCTATGGCTACACCTTC.